Listed here are 22 T cell receptor beta chains from one sample, sequenced in a study of cytomegalovirus exposure and HLA in healthy donors. 13 Jbeta primers and 60 Vbeta primers were used for the PCR. Here immunoSEQ multiplex PCR was the method, and the copy in TCRdb shows in-frame clones only, minus some. This table has roughly 93,000 clones, around three quarters appearing once. The sequencing input was PBMCs. The receptor source for this set is a human donor in good health.

The chain couples TRBV11-2 to TRBJ2-7; no firm D call. This CDR3 has 13 amino acids. CDR1 SGHAT and CDR2 FQNNGV come from the germline V gene. V lost 3 bases and J lost 3, with 9 bases in between. The CDR3 here is CASSFPPSYEQYF. In DNA, the CDR3 is TGTGCCAGCAGCTTCCCGCCTAGCTACGAGCAGTACTTC.

This chain joins TRBV15 and TRBJ1-1, with 12 nucleotides matching TRBD1. V shed 5 bases and J 5 bases; nucleotides not matched to a gene: 6. This CDR3 comprises 15 residues. Germline-derived CDR1 and CDR2 are LNHNV and YYDKDF (reference sequence). CDR3 nucleotides: TGTGCCACCAGCCGAGGGACAGGGGGCCGGACTGAAGCTTTCTTT. Protein: CATSRGTGGRTEAFF.

The CDR3 is CASGENSYEQYF. CDR3 nucleotides: TGTGCCAGCGGGGAGAACTCCTACGAGCAGTACTTC. The J gene is TRBJ2-7, the V gene TRBV7-2; D perhaps matches TRBD2 (5 bases). The germline V gene encodes CDR1 SGHTA and CDR2 FQGNSA. The V end was cut by 8 bases, the J end by 0 bases, with 8 bases between. This CDR3 is 12 amino acids long.

This clone appeared a single time. The chain is built from TRBV29-1 and TRBJ1-1; weak D call: TRBD1 (6 bases). The CDR3 runs 13 residues. Looked up from germline, CDR1 is SQVTM and CDR2 is ANQGSEA. V was cut by 6 bases and J by 0 bases, with 11 bases left in between. The CDR3 DNA sequence: TGCAGCGTAAACAGGGTGCTGAACACTGAAGCTTTCTTT. Its protein product is CSVNRVLNTEAFF.

V and J are TRBV7-8 and TRBJ2-7, with D tentatively TRBD1 (7 bases). V lost 5 bases and J 4 bases, leaving 18 bases between the germline ends. The CDR3 spans 15 residues. Germline V gene data show CDR1 as SGHVS and CDR2 as FQNEAQ. Written as DNA, the CDR3 is TGTGCCAGCAGCCCATACAGGGGCGGGGTTTACGAGCAGTACTTC. Encoded protein: CASSPYRGGVYEQYF. The variable domain in full, with the rest retrieved from reference TRBV7-8 and TRBJ2-7, is GAGVSQSPRYKVAKRGQDVALRCDPISGHVSLFWYQQALGQGPEFLTYFQNEAQLDKSGLPSDRFFAERPEGSVSTLKIQRTQQEDSAVYLCASSPYRGGVYEQYFGPGTRLTVT.

As for this clone: The junction shows a germline mismatch at one end, possibly a read error. The CDR3: CASTQAGTYYGYPF. The CDR3 DNA is TGTGCCAGCACGCAAGCCGGGACATACTATGGCTACCCCTTC. The chain couples TRBV6-1 to TRBJ1-2, with a possible D match to TRBD1 (6 bases). The CDR3 has 14 amino acids. The V gene's germline CDR1 is MNHNS and CDR2 SASEGT.

V is TRBV27 and J is TRBJ2-7; 9 nucleotides line up with TRBD1. Trimming at V came to 5 bases and at J to 2 bases, leaving 10 bases not matched to a gene. The CDR3 spans 16 residues. Germline V gene sequence: CDR1 MNHEY, CDR2 SMNVEV (reference sequence). CDR3 loop: CASSPSSGQGAYEQYF. For the CDR3, the DNA is TGTGCCAGCAGTCCCTCCTCGGGACAGGGAGCCTACGAGCAGTACTTC.

This clone is a singleton in its sample. The CDR3: CASTFREEGYTF. The CDR3 DNA is TGTGCCAGCACTTTTAGGGAGGAAGGCTACACCTTC. V and J are TRBV2 and TRBJ1-2; D remains ambiguous. The V and J ends lost 7 bases and 8 bases respectively, with 14 bases between them. This CDR3 has 12 amino acids. Per the germline V gene, CDR1 is SNHLY and CDR2 is FYNNEI.

V and J are TRBV5-1 and TRBJ2-1; 11 bases map to TRBD1. Germline V gene data show CDR1 as SGHRS and CDR2 as YFSETQ. CDR3 size: 16 residues. Unmatched junction bases numbered 13, after V lost 4 bases and J lost 10 bases. CDR3 in DNA: TGCGCCAGCAGCATCGAGCCCGGGACAGGGGGTGGGGAGCAGTTCTTC. Its protein product is CASSIEPGTGGGEQFF.

The chain carries TRBV15 and TRBJ1-2; no reliable D call. Trimming shortened V by 0 bases and J by 1 base, and 12 bases separated the two germline ends. The CDR3 extends over 16 amino acids. Germline assignment: CDR1 LNHNV and CDR2 YYDKDF (reference sequence). The CDR3 DNA follows: TGTGCCACCAGCAGAGATGATAGGCGGATTAACTATGGCTACACCTTC. It is translated as CATSRDDRRINYGYTF.

J is TRBJ1-1 and V is TRBV29-1; 7 bases match TRBD1. The CDR3 runs 14 residues. The V gene's germline CDR1 is SQVTM and CDR2 ANQGSEA. Trimming removed 5 bases from V and 3 bases from J; junction bases left unmatched: 9. CDR3: CSVHRGPGDTEAFF. DNA for the CDR3: TGCAGCGTTCACAGGGGACCGGGAGACACTGAAGCTTTCTTT.

This chain connects TRBV7-6 to TRBJ1-1; the D gene is possibly TRBD1 (5 bases). Trimming shortened V by 5 bases and J by 0 bases, and 13 bases separated the two germline ends. In germline, CDR1 is SGHVS, CDR2 FNYEAQ. This CDR3 has 15 residues. CDR3: CASSLAADMNTEAFF. The CDR3 nucleotides read TGTGCCAGCAGCCTGGCGGCGGACATGAACACTGAAGCTTTCTTT.

This sequence joins TRBV10-2 and TRBJ2-3; 12 positions match TRBD2. The V gene's germline CDR1 is WSHSY and CDR2 SAAADI. V trimming: 7 bases; J trimming: 6 bases; junction bases outside the gene matches: 8. This CDR3 has 15 residues. CDR3 loop: CASKGLAGLWDTQYF. CDR3 coding DNA: TGCGCCAGCAAAGGACTAGCGGGACTTTGGGATACGCAGTATTTT.

Written as DNA, the CDR3 is TGTGCCAGCTCACCGTCAACAGGGGGTAAAGTCGCTTCACCCCTCCACTTT. Its translation is CASSPSTGGKVASPLHF. The rearrangement joins TRBV18 to TRBJ1-6; 8 bases align to TRBD1. After removal of 3 bases from V and 9 bases from J, the junction contained 13 bases not matched to a gene. The germline V gene encodes CDR1 KGHSH and CDR2 LQKENI. The CDR3 loop spans 17 amino acids.

This chain links TRBV7-8 with TRBJ2-1; 10 bases agree with TRBD2. Per germline, CDR1 SGHVS and CDR2 FQNEAQ. V trimming: 3 bases; J trimming: 8 bases; junction bases outside the gene matches: 7. This CDR3 spans 15 amino acids. The CDR3 sequence is CASSLSGRATDEQFF. In DNA form, the CDR3 reads TGTGCCAGCAGCTTGAGCGGGAGGGCCACAGATGAGCAGTTCTTC.

J is TRBJ1-1 and V is TRBV5-5; perhaps TRBD1 as D (5 bases). Per germline, CDR1 SGHKS and CDR2 YYEKEE (reference sequence). The V end lost 2 bases, the J end lost 0 bases, and 14 bases lay between the germline ends. The CDR3 runs 16 residues. CDR3 nucleotides: TGTGCCAGCAGCTTCAGCCAGGGAAGGGTGAACACTGAAGCTTTCTTT. This encodes CASSFSQGRVNTEAFF.

CDR3 amino acids: CASSSLAAPDTGELFF. CDR3 bases: TGCGCCAGCAGCTCTCTAGCGGCACCCGACACCGGGGAGCTGTTTTTT. This chain uses TRBV5-1 with TRBJ2-2, with 7 bases that match TRBD2. The CDR3 is 16 amino acids. Per germline, CDR1 SGHRS and CDR2 YFSETQ. With 3 bases clipped from V and 3 bases from J, the junction kept 8 bases outside the gene matches.

This chain uses TRBV5-5 with TRBJ2-2, with 8 bases identical to TRBD1. V was clipped by 2 bases and J by 4 bases; unmatched bases: 16. The CDR3 spans 19 residues. From germline, CDR1 is SGHKS and CDR2 YYEKEE (reference sequence). CDR3 sequence reads: CASSFKRGSGGAGTGELFF. The CDR3 DNA reads TGTGCCAGCAGCTTCAAAAGGGGATCAGGGGGCGCGGGCACCGGGGAGCTGTTTTTT. Complete variable domain (other parts from reference TRBV5-5 and TRBJ2-2): DAGVTQSPTHLIKTRGQQVTLRCSPISGHKSVSWYQQVLGQGPQFIFQYYEKEERGRGNFPDRFSARQFPNYSSELNVNALLLGDSALYLCASSFKRGSGGAGTGELFFGEGSRLTVL.

The gene calls are TRBV5-1 and TRBJ2-2; possibly TRBD2 for D (6 bases). Germline-derived CDR1 and CDR2 are SGHRS and YFSETQ. With 0 bases removed from V and 6 bases from J, the gap between germline ends came to 12 bases. There are 15 residues in the CDR3. CDR3 nucleotide sequence: TGCGCCAGCAGCTTGGGGCAGGGAGGTTCCGGGGAGCTGTTTTTT. Translation: CASSLGQGGSGELFF.

This chain links TRBV6-6 with TRBJ1-5, with TRBD1 matching over 9 bases. The CDR3 is made up of 14 amino acids. Germline V CDR1 and CDR2: MNHNY, SVGAGI (reference sequence). DNA for the CDR3: TGTGCGACCAGACGGGACAGGGTCGAGCAGCCCCAGCATTTT. Protein product: CATRRDRVEQPQHF.

V is TRBV4-3 and J is TRBJ1-1; tentative D call: TRBD1 (5 bases). V was shortened by 3 bases and J by 0 bases, with 5 bases between the two germline ends. Germline V gene lookup returns CDR1 LGHNA and CDR2 YSLEER. The CDR3 covers 13 residues. The CDR3 reads CASSQDMNTEAFF. CDR3 nucleotide sequence: TGCGCCAGCAGCCAGGACATGAACACTGAAGCTTTCTTT.

Worth noting for this clone: Within the sample, other DNA sequences also encode this same CDR3. The V gene is TRBV9, the J gene TRBJ2-3; D may be TRBD2 (5 bases). V lost 0 bases and J 0 bases, leaving 5 bases between the germline ends. The CDR3 covers 14 residues. The germline V gene encodes CDR1 SGDLS and CDR2 YYNGEE. The CDR3: CASSVGGSTDTQYF. The CDR3 DNA follows: TGTGCCAGCAGCGTAGGCGGGAGCACAGATACGCAGTATTTT.